Described below is a single TCR beta chain sequence and its context. The record originates from a study of blood T cell repertoires in COVID-19. The wider study: Sites in the United States, Italy and Spain provided acute and convalescent COVID-19 samples. Nucleic acid was either cDNA or gDNA, and it came from T cells, B-cell-depleted T cells, or PBMCs.

As processed by the authors: Scientists estimated how many nucleated cells there were by amplifying reference gene primers. The protocol was immunoSEQ multiplex PCR, while the TCRdb copy is restricted to in-frame clones and leaves out a portion. The DNA gave D and trimming, while V, J and clone size come from that table. This repertoire shows tens of thousands of clones, approximately 90% found once; its top ten account for under 15%. This receptor was obtained from a man aged 80 or over with acute or convalescent COVID-19. Sample: peripheral blood.

CDR3 sequence (DNA): TGTGCCACCGGGGATGCGGGACGGCCCTACAATGAGCAGTTCTTC. Encoded protein: CATGDAGRPYNEQFF. The V and J genes are TRBV6-5 and TRBJ2-1; the D gene is possibly TRBD2 (6 bases). In germline, CDR1 is MNHEY, CDR2 SVGAGI. The germline V and J ends were trimmed by 10 bases and 2 bases, with 18 bases remaining between them. The CDR3 extends over 15 amino acids.